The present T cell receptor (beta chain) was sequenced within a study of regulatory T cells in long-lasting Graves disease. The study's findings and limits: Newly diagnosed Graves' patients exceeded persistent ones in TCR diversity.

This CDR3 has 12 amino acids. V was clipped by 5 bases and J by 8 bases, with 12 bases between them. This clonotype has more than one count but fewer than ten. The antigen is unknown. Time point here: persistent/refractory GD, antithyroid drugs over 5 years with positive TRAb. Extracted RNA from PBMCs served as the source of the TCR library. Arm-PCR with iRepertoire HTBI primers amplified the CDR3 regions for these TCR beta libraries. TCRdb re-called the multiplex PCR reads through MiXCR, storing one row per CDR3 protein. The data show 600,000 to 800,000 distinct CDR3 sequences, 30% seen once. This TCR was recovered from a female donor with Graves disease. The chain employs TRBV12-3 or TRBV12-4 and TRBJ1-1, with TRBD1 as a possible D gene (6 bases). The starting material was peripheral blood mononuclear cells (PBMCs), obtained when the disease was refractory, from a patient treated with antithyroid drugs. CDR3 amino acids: CASSRTGPEAFF. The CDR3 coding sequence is TGTGCCAGCAGTCGTACAGGGCCCGAAGCTTTCTTT.